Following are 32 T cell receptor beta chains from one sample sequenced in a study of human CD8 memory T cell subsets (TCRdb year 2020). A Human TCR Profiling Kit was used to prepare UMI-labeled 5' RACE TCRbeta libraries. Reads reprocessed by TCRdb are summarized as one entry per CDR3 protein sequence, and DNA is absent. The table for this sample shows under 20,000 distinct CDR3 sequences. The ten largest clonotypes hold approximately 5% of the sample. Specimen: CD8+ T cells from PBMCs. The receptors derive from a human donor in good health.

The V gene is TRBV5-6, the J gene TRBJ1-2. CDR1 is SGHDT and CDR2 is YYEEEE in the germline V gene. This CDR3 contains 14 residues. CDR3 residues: CASRIGQDFYGYTF.

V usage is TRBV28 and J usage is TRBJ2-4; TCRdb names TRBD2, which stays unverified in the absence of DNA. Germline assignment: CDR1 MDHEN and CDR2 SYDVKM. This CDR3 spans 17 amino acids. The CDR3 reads CASSFLAGELAKNIQYF.

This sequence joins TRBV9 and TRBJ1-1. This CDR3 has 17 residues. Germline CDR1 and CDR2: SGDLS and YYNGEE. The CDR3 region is CASSPQIEPRRNTEAFF.

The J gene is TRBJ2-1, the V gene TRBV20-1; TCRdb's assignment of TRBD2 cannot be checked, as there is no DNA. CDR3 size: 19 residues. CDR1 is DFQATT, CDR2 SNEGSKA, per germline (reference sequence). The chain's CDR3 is CSARMPGTSGGWSYNEQFF.

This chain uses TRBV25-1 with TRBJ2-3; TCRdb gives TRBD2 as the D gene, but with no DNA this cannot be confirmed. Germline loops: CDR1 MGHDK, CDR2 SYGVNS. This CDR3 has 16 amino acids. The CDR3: CASSEGAGRVLDTQYF.

The CDR3 protein is CASSLTGVNEQFF. V usage is TRBV27 and J usage is TRBJ2-1; TCRdb indicates TRBD1, and absent DNA this call remains unverified. The CDR3 is 13 residues long. Germline loops: CDR1 MNHEY, CDR2 SMNVEV (reference sequence).

The CDR3 protein is CASSSRGQSRGEQYF. The V and J genes are TRBV7-9 and TRBJ2-7; TCRdb indicates TRBD1, and absent DNA this call remains unverified. CDR1 SEHNR and CDR2 FQNEAQ come from the germline V gene (reference sequence). There are 15 residues in the CDR3.

The CDR3 is CAWDSGRAMEQFF. The chain joins TRBV30 to TRBJ2-1; TCRdb's assignment of TRBD2 cannot be checked, as there is no DNA. The CDR3 is made up of 13 amino acids. The germline gives CDR1 GTSNPN, CDR2 SVGIG (reference sequence).

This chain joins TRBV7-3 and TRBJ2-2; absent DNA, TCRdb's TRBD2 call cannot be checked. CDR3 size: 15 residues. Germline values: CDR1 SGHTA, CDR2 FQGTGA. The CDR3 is CASSLLAGSHGELFF.

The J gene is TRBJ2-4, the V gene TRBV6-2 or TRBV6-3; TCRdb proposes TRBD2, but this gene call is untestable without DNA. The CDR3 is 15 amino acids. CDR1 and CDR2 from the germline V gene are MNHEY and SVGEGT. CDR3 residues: CASGGSGGLAAIQYF.

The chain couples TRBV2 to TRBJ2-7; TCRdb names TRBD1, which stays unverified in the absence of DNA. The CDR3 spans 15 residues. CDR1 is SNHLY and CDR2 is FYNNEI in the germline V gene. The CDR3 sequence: CASSSTGTADTEQYF.

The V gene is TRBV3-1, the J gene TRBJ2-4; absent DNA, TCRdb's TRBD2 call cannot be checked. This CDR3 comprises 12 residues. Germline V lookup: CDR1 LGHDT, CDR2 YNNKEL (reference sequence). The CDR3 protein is CASSPRENIQYF.

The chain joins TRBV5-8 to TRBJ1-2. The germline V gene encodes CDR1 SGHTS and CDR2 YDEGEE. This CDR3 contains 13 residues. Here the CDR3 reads CASSWDSNNGYTF.

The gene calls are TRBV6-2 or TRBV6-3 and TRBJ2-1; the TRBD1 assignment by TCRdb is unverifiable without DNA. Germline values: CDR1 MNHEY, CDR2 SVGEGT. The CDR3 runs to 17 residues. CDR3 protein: CASSNQHRQGAYNEQFF.

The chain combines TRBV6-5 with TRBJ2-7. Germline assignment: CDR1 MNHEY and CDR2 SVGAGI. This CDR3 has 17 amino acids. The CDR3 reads CASSYLPPGGSSYEQYF.

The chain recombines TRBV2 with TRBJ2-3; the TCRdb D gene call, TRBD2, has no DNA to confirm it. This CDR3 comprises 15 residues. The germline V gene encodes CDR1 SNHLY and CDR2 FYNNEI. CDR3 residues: CASIPTSSVTDTQYF.

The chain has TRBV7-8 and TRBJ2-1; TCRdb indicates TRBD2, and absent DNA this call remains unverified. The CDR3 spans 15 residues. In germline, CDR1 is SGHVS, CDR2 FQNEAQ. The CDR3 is CASSPDYQLYNEQFF.

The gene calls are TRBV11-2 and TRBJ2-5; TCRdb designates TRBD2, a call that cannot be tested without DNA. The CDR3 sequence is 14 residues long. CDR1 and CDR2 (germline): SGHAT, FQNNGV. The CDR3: CASSPAGGRETQYF.

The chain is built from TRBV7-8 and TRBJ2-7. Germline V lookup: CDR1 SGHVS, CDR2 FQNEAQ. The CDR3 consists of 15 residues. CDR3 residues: CASSPHSATPLEQYF.

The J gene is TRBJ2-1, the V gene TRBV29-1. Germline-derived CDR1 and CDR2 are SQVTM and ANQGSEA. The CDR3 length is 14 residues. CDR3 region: CSVSTGGAYNEQFF.

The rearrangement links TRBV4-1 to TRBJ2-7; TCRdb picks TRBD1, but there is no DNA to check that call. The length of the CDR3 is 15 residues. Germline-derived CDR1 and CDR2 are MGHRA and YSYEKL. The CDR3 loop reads CASSQADRGAYEQYF.

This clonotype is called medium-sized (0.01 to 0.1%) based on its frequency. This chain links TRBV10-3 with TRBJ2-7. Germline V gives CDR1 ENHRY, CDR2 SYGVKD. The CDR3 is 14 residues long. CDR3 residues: CAISESQGSNEQYF.

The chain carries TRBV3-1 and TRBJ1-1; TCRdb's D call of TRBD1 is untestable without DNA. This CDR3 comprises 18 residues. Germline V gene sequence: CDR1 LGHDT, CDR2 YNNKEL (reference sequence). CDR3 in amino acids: CASSQEWGIGVMNTEAFF.

The CDR3 loop reads CASSFGTGLPNTEAFF. V gene TRBV5-1 combines with J gene TRBJ1-1; the TCRdb D gene call, TRBD1, has no DNA to confirm it. This CDR3 is 16 amino acids long. Germline assignment: CDR1 SGHRS and CDR2 YFSETQ.

The CDR3 here is CASSPGGIETQYF. The rearrangement joins TRBV7-6 to TRBJ2-5; there is no DNA to check the TCRdb D call of TRBD2. Germline CDR1 reads SGHVS; CDR2 reads FNYEAQ. This CDR3 has 13 residues.

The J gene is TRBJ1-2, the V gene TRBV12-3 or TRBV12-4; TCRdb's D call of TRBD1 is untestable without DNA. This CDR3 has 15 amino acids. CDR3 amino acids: CASSPFMGGNYGYTF.

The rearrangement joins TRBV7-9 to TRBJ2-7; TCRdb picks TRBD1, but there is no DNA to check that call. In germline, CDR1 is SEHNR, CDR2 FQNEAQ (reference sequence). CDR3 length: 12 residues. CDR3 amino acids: CASSLGDRVEYF.

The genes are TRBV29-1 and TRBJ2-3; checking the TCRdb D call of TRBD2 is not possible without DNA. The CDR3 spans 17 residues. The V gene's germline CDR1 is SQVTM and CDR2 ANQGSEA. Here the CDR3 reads CSVSGGLAGGSTDTQYF.

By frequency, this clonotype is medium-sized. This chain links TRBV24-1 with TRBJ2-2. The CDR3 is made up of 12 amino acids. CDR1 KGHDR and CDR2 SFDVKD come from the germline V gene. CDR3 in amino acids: CATSDFTGELFF.

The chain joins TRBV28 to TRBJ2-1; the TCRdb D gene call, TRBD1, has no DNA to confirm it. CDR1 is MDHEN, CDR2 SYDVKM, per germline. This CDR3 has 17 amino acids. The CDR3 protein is CASSGAGREGSYNEQFF.

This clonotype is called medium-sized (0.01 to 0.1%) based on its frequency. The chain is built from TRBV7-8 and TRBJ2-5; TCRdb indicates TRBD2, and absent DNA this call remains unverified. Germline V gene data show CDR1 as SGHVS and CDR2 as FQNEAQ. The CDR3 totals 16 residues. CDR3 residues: CASSLGGLAGAETQYF.

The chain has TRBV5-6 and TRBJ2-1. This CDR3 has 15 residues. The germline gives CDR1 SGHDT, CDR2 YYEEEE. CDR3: CASSLGTNSYNEQFF.